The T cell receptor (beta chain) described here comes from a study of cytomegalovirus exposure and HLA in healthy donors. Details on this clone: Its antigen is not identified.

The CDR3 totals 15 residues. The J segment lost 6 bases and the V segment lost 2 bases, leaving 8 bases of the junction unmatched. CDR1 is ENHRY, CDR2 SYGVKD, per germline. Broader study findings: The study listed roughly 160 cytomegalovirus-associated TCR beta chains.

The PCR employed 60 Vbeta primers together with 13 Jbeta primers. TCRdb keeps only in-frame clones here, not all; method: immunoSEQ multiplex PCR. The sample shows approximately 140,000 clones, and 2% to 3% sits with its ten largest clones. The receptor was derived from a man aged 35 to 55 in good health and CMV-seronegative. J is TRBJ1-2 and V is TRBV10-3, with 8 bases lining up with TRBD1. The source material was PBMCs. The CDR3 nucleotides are TGTGCCATCAGTGAGCCTGGACAGGGTAGAAATGGCTACACCTTC. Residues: CAISEPGQGRNGYTF.